The next 6 T cell receptor beta chains were all read from a single sample in a study of OX40 agonist ivuxolimab in advanced cancers. Produced via immunoSEQ multiplex PCR; TCRdb's table is partial and in-frame only. Among roughly 70,000 clones listed, about 90% were seen once. The material was CD4+ or CD8+ T cells sorted from blood, obtained in a trial of the OX40 agonist ivuxolimab. The origin of the receptors is an adult with an advanced solid tumor such as melanoma, head and neck, liver or kidney cancer.

The chain uses TRBV6-4 and TRBJ1-1; unclear D gene. Looked up from germline, CDR1 is MRHNA and CDR2 is SNTAGT. The CDR3 consists of 13 residues. V was trimmed by 2 bases and J by 4 bases, leaving 8 bases between them. The CDR3 DNA is TGTGCCAGCAGTGACCTCCTGGGCACTGAAGCTTTCTTT. Translating gives CASSDLLGTEAFF.

DNA for the CDR3: TGCGCCAGCAGCATGGGACAACCTCTGAACACCGGGGAGCTGTTTTTT. Translating it yields CASSMGQPLNTGELFF. This chain connects TRBV5-1 to TRBJ2-2; tentatively, D is TRBD1 (6 bases). Germline V gene lookup returns CDR1 SGHRS and CDR2 YFSETQ. This CDR3 spans 16 amino acids. V lost 4 bases to trimming and J lost 1 base, with 14 bases between them.

As DNA, the CDR3 is TGTGCCAGCAGACTCCGGGACAGAACCTACGAGCAGTACTTC. As protein: CASRLRDRTYEQYF. The chain joins TRBV6-6 to TRBJ2-7, with 7 bases that match TRBD1. CDR3 length equals 14 residues. Germline assignment: CDR1 MNHNY and CDR2 SVGAGI (reference sequence). The junction had 7 bases not matched to a gene; V was cut back by 6 bases and J by 2 bases.

This clone was observed once. The rearrangement joins TRBV6-6 to TRBJ2-7; 8 bases line up with TRBD2. Trimming removed 6 bases from V and 0 bases from J; junction bases left unmatched: 7. The CDR3 totals 15 residues. Looked up from germline, CDR1 is MNHNY and CDR2 is SVGAGI (reference sequence). The DNA for the CDR3 is TGTGCCAGCAGGCAGACTAGCGCAAGCTCCTACGAGCAGTACTTC. It translates to CASRQTSASSYEQYF.

The chain combines TRBV9 with TRBJ2-7; D tentatively fits TRBD1 or TRBD2 (5 bases each). Germline V gives CDR1 SGDLS, CDR2 YYNGEE. V was cut by 4 bases and J by 4 bases, with 15 bases left in between. There are 14 residues in the CDR3. In DNA form, the CDR3 reads TGTGCCAGCAGCCCCACGGGACCTCAATACGAGCAGTACTTC. This sequence encodes CASSPTGPQYEQYF. The whole variable domain, filled in from reference TRBV9 and TRBJ2-7, reads DSGVTQTPKHLITATGQRVTLRCSPRSGDLSVYWYQQSLDQGLQFLIQYYNGEERAKGNILERFSAQQFPDLHSELNLSSLELGDSALYFCASSPTGPQYEQYFGPGTRLTVT.

V usage is TRBV7-9 and J usage is TRBJ1-1; D call uncertain. Germline V gives CDR1 SEHNR, CDR2 FQNEAQ (reference sequence). V lost 4 bases, J lost 2 bases, and 17 bases lay in between. The CDR3 covers 16 residues. The CDR3 DNA reads as TGTGCCAGCAGCTATATTTCCGGGGTCTATAACACTGAAGCTTTCTTT. Translating gives CASSYISGVYNTEAFF.